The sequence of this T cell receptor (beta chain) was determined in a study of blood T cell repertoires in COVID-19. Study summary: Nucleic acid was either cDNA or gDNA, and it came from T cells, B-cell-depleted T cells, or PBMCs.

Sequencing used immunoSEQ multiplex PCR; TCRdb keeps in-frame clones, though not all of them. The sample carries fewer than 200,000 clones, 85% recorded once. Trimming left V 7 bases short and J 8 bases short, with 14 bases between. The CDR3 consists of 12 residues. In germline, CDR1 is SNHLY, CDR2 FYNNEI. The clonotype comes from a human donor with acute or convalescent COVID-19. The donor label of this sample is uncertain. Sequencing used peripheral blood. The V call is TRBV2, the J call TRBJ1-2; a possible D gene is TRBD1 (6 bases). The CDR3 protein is CASKGGGSGYTF. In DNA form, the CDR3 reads TGTGCCAGCAAGGGAGGGGGTTCGGGCTACACCTTC.